Below are 18 T cell receptor beta chains sequenced from a single sample in a study of identical twins. TCRdb reprocessed the 5' RACE reads with MiXCR, giving one entry per CDR3 protein. The sample gives approximately 550,000 distinct CDR3 sequences, around 22% of which show up once; about 0.5% is in the top ten. Another study also made use of these data, one on yellow fever vaccine responses in identical twins.

Sequenced material: CD4+ T cells sorted from blood. Source of these receptors: a woman under 30 in good health.

The rearrangement joins TRBV7-9 to TRBJ2-7; 7 bases agree with TRBD1. The V gene end was trimmed by 5 bases and the J gene end by 3 bases; junction bases not matched to a gene: 13. The CDR3 totals 16 residues. The V gene's germline CDR1 is SEHNR and CDR2 FQNEAQ (reference sequence). CDR3 DNA: TGTGCCAGCAGCCCATACCCTAGGGACAGTAACTACGAGCAGTACTTC. The encoded protein is CASSPYPRDSNYEQYF.

The table lists this clonotype with a few counts. The chain joins TRBV27 to TRBJ2-7; D call uncertain. Trimming took off 2 bases at V and 1 base at J, with 6 bases between the two ends. This CDR3 spans 13 amino acids. Germline CDR1 MNHEY, CDR2 SMNVEV (reference sequence). The CDR3 reads CASSLKLSYEQYF. Here the CDR3 DNA reads TGTGCCAGCAGTTTAAAACTTTCCTACGAGCAGTACTTC.

This clonotype was seen a handful of times. Mismatch with germline at one junction end may stem from a read error. This chain uses TRBV2 with TRBJ2-5; 7 nucleotides match TRBD1. The CDR3 contains 9 residues. Germline CDR1 is SNHLY and CDR2 is FYNNEI. CDR3 coding DNA: TGTGCCAGCACCGGGACAGCTAACTTC. It encodes CASTGTANF.

The table lists this clonotype with a count of one. J is TRBJ1-6 and V is TRBV6-2 or TRBV6-3; D unresolved. V shed 11 bases and J shed 9 bases, with 14 bases lying between them. CDR3 length: 12 residues. The germline V gene has CDR1 MNHEY and CDR2 SVGEGT. The CDR3 region is CAGTTESSPLHF. In DNA, the CDR3 is TGTGCCGGCACTACAGAGAGTTCACCCCTCCACTTT.

This clonotype has a handful of counts. The V and J genes are TRBV4-1 and TRBJ1-1; TRBD1 agrees at 9 bases. After removal of 6 bases from V and 3 bases from J, the junction contained 14 bases not matched to a gene. CDR1 MGHRA and CDR2 YSYEKL come from the germline V gene. There are 17 residues in the CDR3. The CDR3 sequence is CASRRQGVMLGDTEAFF. CDR3 bases: TGCGCCAGCAGGCGACAGGGGGTGATGTTAGGAGACACTGAAGCTTTCTTT.

The genes are TRBV12-3 or TRBV12-4 and TRBJ2-6; D gene uncertain. V lost 5 bases and J 2 bases, leaving 10 bases between the germline ends. This CDR3 spans 15 amino acids. The CDR3 sequence is CASSPFDPGANVLTF. Here the CDR3 DNA reads TGTGCCAGCAGTCCCTTCGACCCTGGGGCCAACGTCCTGACTTTC.

The chain has TRBV6-2 or TRBV6-3 and TRBJ2-7, with TRBD1 matching over 7 bases. Germline lookup yields CDR1 MNHEY and CDR2 SVGEGT. The CDR3 is made up of 15 amino acids. V lost 4 bases and J lost 0; bases outside the gene matches: 6. The CDR3 region has the DNA TGTGCCAGCAGTTGGACAGGTCTGACCTCCTACGAGCAGTACGTC. Residues: CASSWTGLTSYEQYV.

CDR3 coding DNA: TGCAGCTTGGTGGCGACTAGCGGTTCTTACAATGAGCAGTTCTTC. Translation: CSLVATSGSYNEQFF. The genes are TRBV29-1 and TRBJ2-1; the match to TRBD2 covers 9 bases. CDR1 and CDR2 (germline): SQVTM, ANQGSEA. The J segment lost 4 bases and the V segment lost 8 bases, leaving 12 bases of the junction unmatched. There are 15 residues in the CDR3.

This clonotype was counted only a few times. The rearrangement joins TRBV19 to TRBJ2-2; the D is unclear. Per germline, CDR1 LNHDA and CDR2 SQIVND (reference sequence). Trimming stripped 8 bases from V and 0 bases from J, with 10 bases between. CDR3 length: 14 amino acids. CDR3 amino acids: CASRATTNTGELFF. Here the CDR3 DNA reads TGTGCCAGTCGGGCCACAACGAACACCGGGGAGCTGTTTTTT.

The V and J genes are TRBV25-1 and TRBJ2-5; 11 bases line up with TRBD2. Germline V gene sequence: CDR1 MGHDK, CDR2 SYGVNS. This CDR3 has 18 amino acids. V lost 3 bases, J lost 2 bases, and 11 bases stayed unmatched. CDR3 protein: CASSDPPGASGRQETQYF. In DNA, the CDR3 is TGTGCCAGCAGTGATCCCCCCGGGGCTAGCGGGAGGCAAGAGACCCAGTACTTC.

The rearrangement joins TRBV5-1 to TRBJ1-1, with D maybe TRBD1 (5 bases). This CDR3 comprises 16 residues. V was shortened by 5 bases and J by 7 bases, with 24 bases between the two germline ends. CDR1 is SGHRS, CDR2 YFSETQ, per germline. CDR3 amino acids: CASSLGLNQLFGEAFF. The CDR3 DNA reads as TGCGCCAGCAGTCTGGGGCTCAATCAACTCTTTGGTGAAGCTTTCTTT.

This chain uses TRBV5-5 with TRBJ1-4; 7 bases align to TRBD1. The trim removed 4 bases at V and 4 bases at J, leaving 7 bases unmatched. This CDR3 is 15 amino acids long. Germline V gene data show CDR1 as SGHKS and CDR2 as YYEKEE (reference sequence). In DNA, the CDR3 is TGTGCCAGCAGCCGCACAGGGGCCGTTAATGAAAAACTGTTTTTT. Translating gives CASSRTGAVNEKLFF.

The gene calls are TRBV29-1 and TRBJ2-3, with 7 bases aligning to TRBD2. Germline CDR1 reads SQVTM; CDR2 reads ANQGSEA. The CDR3 extends over 14 amino acids. V dropped 3 bases and J dropped 5; count of bases not matched to a gene: 8. In DNA, the CDR3 is TGCAGCGTTGATCCCCGCGGGAGAGGAGATACGCAGTATTTT. This translates into CSVDPRGRGDTQYF.

This clonotype turned up a few times. The gene calls are TRBV5-1 and TRBJ2-1; D perhaps matches TRBD1 (8 bases). V shed 2 bases and J shed 2 bases, with 14 bases lying between them. Germline V gene data show CDR1 as SGHRS and CDR2 as YFSETQ. This CDR3 spans 16 amino acids. CDR3 residues: CASSFDRGGTYNEQFF. DNA for the CDR3: TGCGCCAGCAGCTTTGACAGGGGAGGGACCTACAATGAGCAGTTCTTC.

J is TRBJ2-7 and V is TRBV7-8; D remains unclear. This CDR3 is built from 14 residues. Germline V lookup: CDR1 SGHVS, CDR2 FQNEAQ. Trimming took off 2 bases at V and 2 bases at J, with 10 bases between the two ends. The DNA for the CDR3 is TGTGCCAGCAGCTTAATCCAGACGGCCTACGAGCAGTACTTC. Translated: CASSLIQTAYEQYF.

The chain recombines TRBV10-3 with TRBJ2-3; 7 bases align to TRBD1. Looked up from germline, CDR1 is ENHRY and CDR2 is SYGVKD. J was trimmed by 0 bases and V by 6 bases; bases with no gene match: 6. The CDR3 loop spans 15 amino acids. The CDR3 sequence: CAISTGEWSTDTQYF. DNA for the CDR3: TGTGCCATCAGCACAGGGGAGTGGAGCACAGATACGCAGTATTTT.

The rearrangement links TRBV5-1 to TRBJ2-7; no clear D. The CDR3 has 14 amino acids. Trimming removed 2 bases from V and 0 bases from J, with 9 bases in between. The V gene's germline CDR1 is SGHRS and CDR2 YFSETQ. The CDR3 sequence is CASSFRESSYEQYF. In DNA, the CDR3 is TGCGCCAGCAGCTTCCGCGAGAGCTCCTACGAGCAGTACTTC.

This chain connects TRBV10-2 to TRBJ2-5, with D unclear. Trimming cost V 6 bases and J 9 bases, with 14 bases left between them. Per the germline V gene, CDR1 is WSHSY and CDR2 is SAAADI. This CDR3 has 12 amino acids. The CDR3: CASSPESTSQYF. For the CDR3, the DNA is TGCGCCAGCAGCCCCGAGAGTACGTCCCAGTACTTC.